This is a list of T cell receptor beta chains from one sample in a study of CD8 T cells in ankylosing spondylitis. TCRdb independently ran MiXCR on the 5' RACE reads; one entry per CDR3 protein. This repertoire shows about 250,000 distinct CDR3 sequences, 8.2% found once; its top ten account for 4.5% to 5%. Sequencing used blood, either unsorted or a sorted T cell fraction (not recorded which). The receptors derive from a female donor with ankylosing spondylitis or in good health (not recorded which). The CDR3 runs from the conserved cysteine through the conserved F or W. A D gene is named only where the DNA matches it firmly. Only some rows state a clone size, as once, few, many or a class for expanded clones.

J gene: TRBJ1-1
V gene: TRBV6-1
clone size: many
D gene: TRBD1
CDR3 protein: CASSGGTGVGEAFF
CDR3 DNA: TGTGCCAGCAGTGGGGGGACAGGGGTTGGTGAAGCTTTCTTT

J gene: TRBJ2-7
V gene: TRBV7-9
clone size: few
D gene: TRBD2
CDR3 protein: CASSWGLDLEQYF
CDR3 DNA: TGTGCCAGCAGCTGGGGACTAGACCTCGAGCAGTACTTC

J gene: TRBJ1-1
V gene: TRBV6-2/TRBV6-3
clone size: many
D gene: .
CDR3 protein: CASTLGARMNTEAFF
CDR3 DNA: TGTGCCAGCACCTTGGGCGCCAGGATGAACACTGAAGCTTTCTTT

J gene: TRBJ2-7
V gene: TRBV15
clone size: many
D gene: .
CDR3 protein: CATSRGISLLEQYF
CDR3 DNA: TGTGCCACCAGCAGAGGGATTTCCCTACTCGAGCAGTACTTC

J gene: TRBJ2-1
V gene: TRBV5-5
clone size: many
D gene: TRBD2
CDR3 protein: CASSLGLAGGPGSYNEQFF
CDR3 DNA: TGTGCCAGCAGCTTGGGACTAGCGGGAGGGCCGGGGTCCTACAATGAGCAGTTCTTC

J gene: TRBJ2-2
V gene: TRBV5-1
clone size: many
D gene: TRBD1
CDR3 protein: CASSITGQGNTGELFF
CDR3 DNA: TGCGCCAGCAGCATCACCGGACAGGGGAACACCGGGGAGCTGTTTTTT

J gene: TRBJ1-3
V gene: TRBV29-1
clone size: many
D gene: .
CDR3 protein: CSVEAGFGGNTIYF
CDR3 DNA: TGCAGCGTTGAAGCGGGGTTCGGTGGAAACACCATATATTTT

J gene: TRBJ2-1
V gene: TRBV5-4
clone size: many
D gene: TRBD2
CDR3 protein: CASSFGGAFNEQFF
CDR3 DNA: TGTGCCAGCAGCTTCGGGGGGGCGTTCAATGAGCAGTTCTTC

J gene: TRBJ2-7
V gene: TRBV20-1
clone size: many
D gene: TRBD1
CDR3 protein: CSASGGQGYEQYF
CDR3 DNA: TGCAGTGCTAGCGGGGGACAGGGGTACGAGCAGTACTTC

J gene: TRBJ1-1
V gene: TRBV18
clone size: many
D gene: .
CDR3 protein: CASSPSRMNTEAFF
CDR3 DNA: TGTGCCAGCTCACCTTCCAGGATGAACACTGAAGCTTTCTTT

J gene: TRBJ1-1
V gene: TRBV28
clone size: many
D gene: .
CDR3 protein: CATRQRTLPFTEAFF
CDR3 DNA: TGTGCCACCCGTCAAAGGACCCTGCCCTTCACTGAAGCTTTCTTT

J gene: TRBJ2-1
V gene: TRBV28
clone size: many
D gene: .
CDR3 protein: CASSPPGTANEQFF
CDR3 DNA: TGTGCCAGCAGTCCCCCCGGGACTGCTAATGAGCAGTTCTTC

J gene: TRBJ1-1
V gene: TRBV4-1
clone size: many
D gene: .
CDR3 protein: CASSQDRGGSSDTEAFF
CDR3 DNA: TGCGCCAGCAGCCAAGATAGGGGGGGTTCCTCGGACACTGAAGCTTTCTTT

J gene: TRBJ2-7
V gene: TRBV20-1
clone size: many
D gene: .
CDR3 protein: CSATKSAYEQYF
CDR3 DNA: TGCAGTGCTACCAAGTCCGCATACGAGCAGTACTTC

J gene: TRBJ2-3
V gene: TRBV19
clone size: many
D gene: TRBD1
CDR3 protein: CASQLQGSTNTQYF
CDR3 DNA: TGTGCCAGCCAATTACAGGGGTCCACGAATACGCAGTATTTT

J gene: TRBJ2-4
V gene: TRBV7-8
clone size: many
D gene: TRBD2
CDR3 protein: CASSFSSGRALAKNIQYF
CDR3 DNA: TGTGCCAGCAGCTTTTCTAGCGGGAGGGCCCTAGCCAAAAACATTCAGTACTTC

J gene: TRBJ1-5
V gene: TRBV6-2/TRBV6-3
clone size: many
D gene: .
CDR3 protein: CASSSATGGQPQHF
CDR3 DNA: TGTGCCAGCAGTTCCGCGACAGGAGGGCAGCCCCAGCATTTT

J gene: TRBJ1-1
V gene: TRBV7-9
clone size: few
D gene: .
CDR3 protein: CASSSDRYAGNTEAFF
CDR3 DNA: TGTGCCAGCAGCTCCGACAGGTACGCTGGCAACACTGAAGCTTTCTTT

J gene: TRBJ2-2
V gene: TRBV5-1
clone size: many
D gene: TRBD1
CDR3 protein: CASSSPDRGSAGELFF
CDR3 DNA: TGCGCCAGCAGCTCGCCGGACAGGGGATCAGCCGGGGAGCTGTTTTTT

J gene: TRBJ2-1
V gene: TRBV5-1
clone size: many
D gene: TRBD2
CDR3 protein: CASSLDLASGINEQFF
CDR3 DNA: TGCGCCAGCAGCTTGGACCTTGCTAGCGGAATCAATGAGCAGTTCTTC

J gene: TRBJ2-1
V gene: TRBV10-1
clone size: few
D gene: TRBD2
CDR3 protein: CASSESLAGAGNEQFF
CDR3 DNA: TGCGCCAGCAGTGAGTCTTTAGCGGGAGCAGGGAATGAGCAGTTCTTC

J gene: TRBJ2-7
V gene: TRBV6-2/TRBV6-3
clone size: many
D gene: .
CDR3 protein: CASSYSGGSYEQYF
CDR3 DNA: TGTGCCAGCAGTTATTCAGGCGGTTCCTACGAGCAGTACTTC

J gene: TRBJ2-5
V gene: TRBV5-6
clone size: many
D gene: .
CDR3 protein: CASSFPSGETQYF
CDR3 DNA: TGTGCCAGCAGTTTCCCGTCTGGGGAGACCCAGTACTTC

J gene: TRBJ2-1
V gene: TRBV4-3
clone size: many
D gene: TRBD2
CDR3 protein: CASSQRLALLGVVNEQFF
CDR3 DNA: TGCGCCAGCAGCCAAAGACTAGCGCTTCTTGGAGTGGTCAATGAGCAGTTCTTC

J gene: TRBJ1-3
V gene: TRBV21-1
clone size: many
D gene: .
CDR3 protein: CASSKAPDRAIENTIYF
CDR3 DNA: TGTGCCAGCAGCAAAGCTCCTGACAGGGCTATTGAAAACACCATATATTTT

J gene: TRBJ1-1
V gene: TRBV6-1
clone size: many
D gene: .
CDR3 protein: CASSVGQSITEAFF
CDR3 DNA: TGTGCCAGCAGTGTGGGACAATCCATCACTGAAGCTTTCTTT

J gene: TRBJ1-2
V gene: TRBV29-1
clone size: few
D gene: .
CDR3 protein: CSVEPLGQNYGYTF
CDR3 DNA: TGCAGCGTTGAACCGCTTGGACAGAACTATGGCTACACCTTC

J gene: TRBJ1-6
V gene: TRBV6-5
clone size: many
D gene: .
CDR3 protein: CASSYEGSSPLHF
CDR3 DNA: TGTGCCAGCAGTTACGAGGGGTCTTCACCCCTCCACTTT

J gene: TRBJ2-7
V gene: TRBV2
clone size: .
D gene: .
CDR3 protein: CASKGDAPYEQYF
CDR3 DNA: TGTGCCAGCAAGGGGGACGCACCCTACGAGCAGTACTTC

J gene: TRBJ2-1
V gene: TRBV24-1
clone size: many
D gene: .
CDR3 protein: CAAGGEQFF
CDR3 DNA: TGTGCCGCCGGCGGTGAGCAGTTCTTC

J gene: TRBJ1-6
V gene: TRBV7-2
clone size: many
D gene: .
CDR3 protein: CASSLTGDSYNSPLHF
CDR3 DNA: TGTGCCAGCAGCCTGACCGGGGACTCCTATAATTCACCCCTCCACTTT

J gene: TRBJ2-7
V gene: TRBV7-2
clone size: many
D gene: TRBD1
CDR3 protein: CASSRTTGGAYEQYF
CDR3 DNA: TGTGCCAGCAGCCGGACGACAGGGGGCGCCTACGAGCAGTACTTC

J gene: TRBJ1-3
V gene: TRBV20-1
clone size: many
D gene: TRBD1
CDR3 protein: CSATTGTGGNTIYF
CDR3 DNA: TGCAGTGCAACTACCGGGACAGGGGGAAACACCATATATTTT

J gene: TRBJ2-3
V gene: TRBV14
clone size: .
D gene: TRBD2
CDR3 protein: CASSLSSGRTDTQYF
CDR3 DNA: TGTGCCAGCAGCCTTTCTAGCGGGAGAACAGATACGCAGTATTTT

J gene: TRBJ2-1
V gene: TRBV13
clone size: many
D gene: TRBD2
CDR3 protein: CASGRPEREVSGFF
CDR3 DNA: TGTGCCAGCGGACGTCCTGAGCGGGAGGTTAGCGGGTTCTTC

J gene: TRBJ1-1
V gene: TRBV30
clone size: .
D gene: .
CDR3 protein: CAWRGGYTEAFF
CDR3 DNA: TGTGCCTGGAGAGGGGGTTACACTGAAGCTTTCTTT

J gene: TRBJ2-3
V gene: TRBV20-1
clone size: many
D gene: TRBD2
CDR3 protein: CSARGTSGRFVADTQYF
CDR3 DNA: TGCAGTGCTAGAGGGACTAGCGGGAGGTTTGTGGCAGATACGCAGTATTTT

J gene: TRBJ2-3
V gene: TRBV5-1
clone size: many
D gene: TRBD2
CDR3 protein: CASSVGLAGVYVGDTQYF
CDR3 DNA: TGCGCCAGCAGCGTTGGACTAGCGGGAGTGTACGTAGGAGATACGCAGTATTTT

J gene: TRBJ2-7
V gene: TRBV11-2
clone size: few
D gene: .
CDR3 protein: CASSSDRAPIEQYF
CDR3 DNA: TGTGCCAGCAGCTCGGACAGAGCCCCCATCGAGCAGTACTTC

J gene: TRBJ2-5
V gene: TRBV29-1
clone size: many
D gene: TRBD1
CDR3 protein: CSVSRTGQNQETQYF
CDR3 DNA: TGCAGCGTTTCCAGGACAGGGCAGAACCAAGAGACCCAGTACTTC

J gene: TRBJ2-1
V gene: TRBV11-2
clone size: .
D gene: TRBD2
CDR3 protein: CASTLGLARNEQFF
CDR3 DNA: TGTGCCAGCACCCTCGGACTAGCCCGGAATGAGCAGTTCTTC

J gene: TRBJ2-4
V gene: TRBV7-2
clone size: few
D gene: .
CDR3 protein: CASSLVGSMGLHIQYF
CDR3 DNA: TGTGCCAGCAGCTTAGTAGGGTCAATGGGGCTTCACATTCAGTACTTC

J gene: TRBJ2-1
V gene: TRBV30
clone size: .
D gene: .
CDR3 protein: CAWSWRRRSYNEQLF
CDR3 DNA: TGTGCCTGGAGTTGGCGGAGACGCTCCTACAATGAGCAGCTCTTC

J gene: TRBJ2-2
V gene: TRBV6-1
clone size: many
D gene: .
CDR3 protein: CASTRGLWGELFF
CDR3 DNA: TGTGCCAGCACCCGGGGCCTTTGGGGGGAGCTGTTTTTT

J gene: TRBJ2-1
V gene: TRBV20-1
clone size: many
D gene: .
CDR3 protein: CSARDLPAPYNEQFF
CDR3 DNA: TGCAGTGCTAGAGATCTGCCAGCGCCTTACAATGAGCAGTTCTTC

J gene: TRBJ2-7
V gene: TRBV6-6
clone size: many
D gene: .
CDR3 protein: CASSYSPSGEQYF
CDR3 DNA: TGTGCCAGCAGTTACTCCCCCAGCGGCGAGCAGTACTTC

J gene: TRBJ2-7
V gene: TRBV20-1
clone size: many
D gene: .
CDR3 protein: CSARPDRDEQYF
CDR3 DNA: TGCAGTGCCCGGCCCGATAGAGACGAGCAGTACTTC